This TCR beta chain was sequenced during a study of blood T cell repertoires in COVID-19 (dated by TCRdb to 2018 to 2021). Background for the entire study: The collaborator samples originated in the United States, Italy and Spain and spanned the acute and convalescent phases of COVID-19. The material from the prospective study consisted of cDNA or gDNA derived from T cells, B-cell-depleted T cells, or PBMCs. Subjects who had been exposed to COVID-19, were actively infected with it, or had recovered from it provided the deeply sampled blood TCRbeta repertoires that made up the dataset. The repertoires were released in a freely available public database intended as a resource for research on the immune response to SARS-CoV-2. The samples were drawn from the first 160 participants of the ongoing ImmuneRACE study and from roughly 1,300 subjects provided by 6 global collaborators. Nearly every sample came with metadata listing a de-identified subject ID, COVID-19 status, age in years and sex. Where available, HLA class I and class II types were obtained from metadata supplied by the sample provider rather than from assay-based typing. General study outcomes and caveats: The quantity of clinical and demographic metadata differed by source and by participant and was supplied without curation.

In Seattle, one collaborating source enrolled patients while the infection was active and tracked those patients longitudinally over the course of disease. Collaborating institutions collected whole blood in K2EDTA tubes following their own protocols. For TCRbeta analysis, collaborator samples were shipped as frozen whole blood, as isolated PBMCs, or as DNA extracted from either sample type. TCRbeta CDR3 regions were amplified from genomic DNA by means of the immunoSEQ Assay, a bias-controlled multiplex PCR. The study's processing was this. The number of nucleated cells in each sample was estimated by amplification of reference gene primers within the assay. Sequence reads were collapsed and filtered to measure the absolute abundance of every unique TCRbeta CDR3 rearrangement. For each sample, productive Simpson clonality was calculated as the square root of Simpson's diversity index over productive rearrangements. TCRdb's version of the immuneACCESS table is confined to in-frame rearrangements and falls short of the full clone set. An unresolved V gene accounts for under half of the shortfall where checked; the remainder is of unknown origin. Clone size and V and J calls were adopted from that table, with D and trimming inferred from the DNA. The sample table contains a few hundred thousand clones; only one count was recorded for 75% to 90% of them. The top ten clones comprise 7% to 7.5% of the sample.

There are a few counts of this clone. Its antigen remains undetermined. Base qualities are missing; no much larger clone stands one base away. The TCR was taken from a woman in her fifties or sixties with COVID-19, enrolled during active disease. The sample consisted of peripheral blood.

The CDR3 loop reads CSVARTGDETQYF. The sequenced DNA is TGCAGCGTTGCCCGGACAGGGGACGAGACCCAGTACTTC. Recombination linked TRBV29-1 to TRBJ2-5, with 9 middle bases fitting TRBD1. V ends up 4 bases short and J 5 bases short, with an unmatched junction base count of 5. Inclusive of the bounding cysteine and phenylalanine, the CDR3 is 13 residues long. The sequence is cut down to CDR3 DNA, 39 bases in frame from base 1. The germline V gene gives CDR1 as SQVTM and CDR2 as ANQGSEA.